This T cell receptor (beta chain) was sequenced during a study of tumor and adjacent non-tumor tissue in lung cancer. The overall study: Each sample yielded a few million productive TCRbeta reads on average.

CDR1 and CDR2 from the germline V gene are LGHNA and YSLEER. The CDR3 spans 15 residues. V was shortened by 4 bases and J by 1 base, with 12 bases between the two germline ends. RNA was extracted from bulk tissue without any cell sorting. Three rounds of nested PCR, following a modified ARM-PCR protocol, produced the TCRbeta library. TCRdb passed the multiplex PCR reads through MiXCR, listing each CDR3 protein once. The repertoire consists of about 120,000 distinct CDR3 sequences, with around three fifths occurring once and the leading ten covering roughly 13%. The material sequenced was lung tumor tissue. The sequence derives from a man under 40 with non-small cell lung cancer. The V gene is TRBV4-3, the J gene TRBJ2-3; D is perhaps TRBD2 (5 bases). CDR3 nucleotides: TGCGCCAGCAGCCGAGATTTGCGGGGCACAGATACGCAGTATTTT. The encoded protein is CASSRDLRGTDTQYF.